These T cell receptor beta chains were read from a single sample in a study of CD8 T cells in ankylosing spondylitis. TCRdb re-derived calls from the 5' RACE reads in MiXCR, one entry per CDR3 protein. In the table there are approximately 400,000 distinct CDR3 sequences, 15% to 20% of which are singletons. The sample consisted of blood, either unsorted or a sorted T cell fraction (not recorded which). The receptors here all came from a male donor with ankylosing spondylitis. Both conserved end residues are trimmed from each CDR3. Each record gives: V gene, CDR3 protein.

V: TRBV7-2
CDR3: ASTQGPGYGYT

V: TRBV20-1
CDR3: SVGAGGTDTQY

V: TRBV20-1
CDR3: SARTGLRLF

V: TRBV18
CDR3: ASSQPGGAGGPYEQY

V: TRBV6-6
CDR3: ASGLSSYEQY

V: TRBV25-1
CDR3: ASSDNAGTKVRDTQY

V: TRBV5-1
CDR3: ASSLALGGGGAHEQF

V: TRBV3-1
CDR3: ASSQWNRGPTGANVLT

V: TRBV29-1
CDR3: SGGRTGANTGELF

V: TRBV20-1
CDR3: SASQRAATGELF

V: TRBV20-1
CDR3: SATIGRNQPQH

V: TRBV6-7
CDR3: TSSYSHYEHMTGNSYEQY

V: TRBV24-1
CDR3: ALQSGTSGSFGELF

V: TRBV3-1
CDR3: ASSQPGPATEQY

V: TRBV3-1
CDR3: ASSQPGVGGEQY

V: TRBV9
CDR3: ASSAGTTNEQF

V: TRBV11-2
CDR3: ASSLGVRQY

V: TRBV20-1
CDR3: SARQGSQPQH

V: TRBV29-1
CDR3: SGKKSYNEQF

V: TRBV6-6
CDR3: ASSRGGLETQY

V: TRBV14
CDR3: ASSQQQGVYEQY

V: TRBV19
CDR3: ASSPQGPDTQY

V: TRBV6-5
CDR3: ASSYTDRANNEQF

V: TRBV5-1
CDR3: ASSLWAGITDTQY

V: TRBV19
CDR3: ASSIEGQYYNEQF

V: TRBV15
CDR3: ATSRDSTPQETQY

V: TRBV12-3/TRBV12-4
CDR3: ASSFGIEQF

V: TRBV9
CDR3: ASSVGLYVSEQF

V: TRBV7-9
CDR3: ASSFGQAVYNSPLH

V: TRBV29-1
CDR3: SVGDQPQH

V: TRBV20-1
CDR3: SATMRGDEQF

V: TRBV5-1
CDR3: ASSPDTSNQPQH

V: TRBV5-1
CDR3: ASSRGLAGGPADTQY

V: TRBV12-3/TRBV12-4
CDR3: ASSLAGANTEAF

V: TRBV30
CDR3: AWSGGETQY

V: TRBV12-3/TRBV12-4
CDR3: ASSFGPSGGNTIY

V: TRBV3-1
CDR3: ASSQDLPSYEQY

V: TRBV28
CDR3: ASSRGYEQY

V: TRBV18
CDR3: ASSPREASTEAF

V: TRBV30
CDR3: AWRAGTGNEKLF

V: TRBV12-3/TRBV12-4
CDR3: ASSLGYNSPLH